One sample yielded the 27 T cell receptor beta chains listed below, sequenced in a study of early T cells in non-severe SARS-CoV-2 infection. TCRdb analysed the 5' RACE reads with MiXCR anew, one entry per CDR3 protein. The sample consists of approximately 90,000 distinct CDR3 sequences, approximately 12% of them appearing once. This specimen was whole blood, taken at baseline. All receptors derive from an adult who was a healthcare worker with PCR-confirmed SARS-CoV-2 infection or an uninfected control (not recorded which).

V is TRBV5-1 and J is TRBJ2-7; D not resolved. Germline V gene lookup returns CDR1 SGHRS and CDR2 YFSETQ. The CDR3 contains 14 residues. The V end was cut by 1 base, the J end by 7 bases, with 15 bases between. The CDR3 DNA reads TGCGCCAGCAGCTTGTCAGGCCAGGTACCGGAGCAGTACTTC. Amino acid sequence: CASSLSGQVPEQYF.

This clonotype was seen at least ten times. The rearrangement links TRBV9 to TRBJ2-3, with no clear D. The V gene's germline CDR1 is SGDLS and CDR2 YYNGEE. This CDR3 contains 16 residues. Trimming shortened V by 1 base and J by 0 bases, and 12 bases separated the two germline ends. The CDR3 is CASSVNSRRSTDTQYF. CDR3 DNA sequence: TGTGCCAGCAGCGTAAATTCCCGTCGCAGCACAGATACGCAGTATTTT.

In its sample, this clonotype was seen a few times. The chain employs TRBV6-5 and TRBJ2-7; 10 bases are a match to TRBD2. J lost 3 bases, V lost 2 bases, and 7 bases had no gene match. CDR1 MNHEY and CDR2 SVGAGI come from the germline V gene. This CDR3 is built from 16 residues. This CDR3 reads CASSYTLAGADYEQYF. The CDR3 DNA is TGTGCCAGCAGTTACACTCTAGCGGGGGCCGACTACGAGCAGTACTTC.

This clonotype has a count of ten or more. J is TRBJ2-3 and V is TRBV29-1; D might be TRBD1 or TRBD2, each matching 5 bases. Germline V gene lookup returns CDR1 SQVTM and CDR2 ANQGSEA. Trimming left V 4 bases short and J 4 bases short, with 9 bases between. This CDR3 has 12 residues. In nucleotides, the CDR3 is TGCAGCGTTGTTTGGGACGCAGATACGCAGTATTTT. It yields the protein CSVVWDADTQYF.

This clonotype was detected only a few times. This chain uses TRBV5-1 with TRBJ2-7; D possibly corresponds to TRBD2 (6 bases). Germline CDR1 and CDR2: SGHRS and YFSETQ. The CDR3 extends over 16 amino acids. V dropped 4 bases and J dropped 0 bases, with 17 bases sitting between them. CDR3 region: CASSPSPGASSYEQYF. The CDR3 nucleotides read TGCGCCAGCAGCCCGTCTCCGGGAGCCAGCTCCTACGAGCAGTACTTC.

This rearrangement joins TRBV20-1 to TRBJ1-1; D possibly corresponds to TRBD1 (5 bases). Trimming took 2 bases from V and 5 from J, leaving 18 bases between them. CDR1 is DFQATT and CDR2 is SNEGSKA in the germline V gene (reference sequence). CDR3 length equals 15 residues. CDR3 bases: TGCAGTGCTAGACGACAGCCCGAAACTGGGACTGAAGCTTTCTTT. Amino acid sequence: CSARRQPETGTEAFF.

The chain joins TRBV7-2 to TRBJ1-5; weak D call: TRBD1 (6 bases). This CDR3 is 14 amino acids long. V lost 0 bases to trimming and J lost 11 bases, with 14 bases between them. CDR1 SGHTA and CDR2 FQGNSA come from the germline V gene. CDR3 sequence (DNA): TGTGCCAGCAGCTTAGCATCTGCAGGGGCGGCCCAGCATTTT. Residues: CASSLASAGAAQHF.

Many counts were recorded for this clonotype. This chain connects TRBV7-3 to TRBJ2-1; TRBD1 matches at 7 bases. Losses at the gene ends were 5 bases for V and 9 bases for J; bases not matched to a gene: 13. The CDR3 has 15 residues. The germline CDR1 and CDR2 sequences are SGHTA and FQGTGA. CDR3 sequence: CASSPTTGARSEQFF. DNA for the CDR3: TGTGCCAGCAGCCCCACTACAGGGGCTCGGAGTGAGCAGTTCTTC. The full variable domain, rest sourced from reference TRBV7-3 and TRBJ2-1, is GAGVSQTPSNKVTEKGKYVELRCDPISGHTALYWYRQSLGQGPEFLIYFQGTGAADDSGLPNDRFFAVRPEGSVSTLKIQRTERGDSAVYLCASSPTTGARSEQFFGPGTRLTVL.

This clonotype was counted only a few times. The V gene is TRBV18, the J gene TRBJ2-1; the D gene could be TRBD1 or TRBD2 (6 bases each). The CDR3 has 14 residues. Germline V gene lookup returns CDR1 KGHSH and CDR2 LQKENI. V lost 3 bases, J lost 8 bases, and 14 bases lay in between. CDR3 nucleotides: TGTGCCAGCTCACCGGCAGGGGAGGAGGATGAGCAGTTCTTC. Protein sequence: CASSPAGEEDEQFF. Drawing the rest from reference TRBV18 and TRBJ2-1, the complete variable domain is NAGVMQNPRHLVRRRGQEARLRCSPMKGHSHVYWYRQLPEEGLKFMVYLQKENIIDESGMPKERFSAEFPKEGPSILRIQQVVRGDSAAYFCASSPAGEEDEQFFGPGTRLTVL.

V is TRBV29-1 and J is TRBJ2-5; no reliable D call. Germline V lookup: CDR1 SQVTM, CDR2 ANQGSEA. There are 11 residues in the CDR3. V lost 4 bases, J lost 4 bases, and 7 bases lay in between. The CDR3 spells CSVGGGETQYF. CDR3 coding DNA: TGCAGCGTTGGGGGTGGAGAGACCCAGTACTTC.

This clonotype was picked up a small number of times. This sequence joins TRBV6-5 and TRBJ2-7; TRBD1 matches at 9 bases. Unmatched junction bases numbered 7, after V lost 5 bases and J lost 2 bases. The CDR3 spans 15 residues. Germline V gives CDR1 MNHEY, CDR2 SVGAGI. The CDR3 reads CASSQRGTGTYEQYF. The CDR3 DNA sequence: TGTGCCAGCAGTCAGAGGGGGACAGGGACCTACGAGCAGTACTTC.

This chain joins TRBV15 and TRBJ1-1, with D maybe TRBD1 (5 bases). The CDR3 totals 14 residues. Germline-derived CDR1 and CDR2 are LNHNV and YYDKDF (reference sequence). Between the trimmed V and J ends, which lost 0 bases and 11 bases, there was a span of 16 bases. The DNA for the CDR3 is TGTGCCACCAGCAGAGATCGAGGCAGGGCGGCCGCTTTCTTT. It encodes CATSRDRGRAAAFF.

This clonotype was detected ten times or more. This chain joins TRBV12-3 or TRBV12-4 and TRBJ2-7; D may be TRBD1 (6 bases). CDR3 length: 12 amino acids. V was clipped by 5 bases and J by 7 bases, with 12 bases between them. CDR3 loop: CASSRGTEEQYF. CDR3 sequence (DNA): TGTGCCAGCAGTAGGGGGACCGAGGAGCAGTACTTC.

This clonotype was seen ten or more times. The chain couples TRBV25-1 to TRBJ1-3; D call uncertain. The CDR3 is made up of 14 amino acids. Germline loops: CDR1 MGHDK, CDR2 SYGVNS. Trimming cost V 6 bases and J 3 bases, with 12 bases left between them. CDR3 loop: CASSFKGVGNTIYF. CDR3 DNA sequence: TGTGCCAGCAGCTTTAAGGGAGTTGGAAACACCATATATTTT.

At least ten counts were recorded for this clonotype. This chain joins TRBV7-9 and TRBJ1-1, with D hard to call. Per the germline V gene, CDR1 is SEHNR and CDR2 is FQNEAQ (reference sequence). This CDR3 spans 14 amino acids. V was shortened by 1 base and J by 5 bases, with 11 bases between the two germline ends. CDR3 protein: CASSLGQPGTEAFF. As DNA, the CDR3 is TGTGCCAGCAGCTTAGGGCAGCCGGGGACTGAAGCTTTCTTT. The full variable domain, in which reference TRBV7-9 and TRBJ1-1 provide the parts outside the CDR3, is DTGVSQNPRHKITKRGQNVTFRCDPISEHNRLYWYRQTLGQGPEFLTYFQNEAQLEKSRLLSDRFSAERPKGSFSTLEIQRTEQGDSAMYLCASSLGQPGTEAFFGQGTRLTVV.

The J gene is TRBJ2-3, the V gene TRBV6-5; possibly TRBD1 for D (6 bases). The V gene lost 5 bases and the J gene lost 2 bases, with 17 bases spanning the gap. This CDR3 contains 16 residues. Germline CDR1 reads MNHEY; CDR2 reads SVGAGI. CDR3 residues: CASSKQGHFVTDTQYF. Written as DNA, the CDR3 is TGTGCCAGCAGTAAACAGGGCCATTTCGTCACAGATACGCAGTATTTT.

The CDR3 DNA reads as TGCAGCGGAAGTCGTACCGGGACAGGGGGCTACGAGCAGTACTTC. Translation gives CSGSRTGTGGYEQYF. The rearrangement joins TRBV29-1 to TRBJ2-7, with TRBD1 matching 11 bases. Looked up from germline, CDR1 is SQVTM and CDR2 is ANQGSEA. Trimming took 7 bases from V and 3 from J; bases not matched to a gene: 11. The CDR3 is 15 amino acids.

This clonotype has just a few counts. V gene TRBV19 combines with J gene TRBJ1-5; D call uncertain. V was trimmed by 3 bases and J by 4 bases, leaving 13 bases between them. CDR1 is LNHDA and CDR2 is SQIVND in the germline V gene (reference sequence). CDR3 size: 15 residues. The chain's CDR3 is CASSIRSGVNQPQHF. CDR3 bases: TGTGCCAGTAGTATTAGGTCAGGCGTAAATCAGCCCCAGCATTTT.

The J gene is TRBJ2-2, the V gene TRBV9; either TRBD1 or TRBD2 may fit D (5 bases each). Trimming shortened V by 2 bases and J by 0 bases, and 11 bases separated the two germline ends. CDR1 is SGDLS, CDR2 YYNGEE, per germline. The CDR3 contains 16 residues. The CDR3 sequence: CASSVGTTANTGELFF. Here the CDR3 DNA reads TGTGCCAGCAGCGTCGGGACGACCGCGAACACCGGGGAGCTGTTTTTT.

This clonotype appeared a few times. The chain combines TRBV3-1 with TRBJ1-2; D gene uncertain. Germline V gene sequence: CDR1 LGHDT, CDR2 YNNKEL (reference sequence). This CDR3 is 13 amino acids long. Trimming cost V 4 bases and J 4 bases, with 10 bases left between them. CDR3 DNA sequence: TGTGCCAGCAGCCCAACCGCGCTCTATGGCTACACCTTC. Its protein is CASSPTALYGYTF.

This chain links TRBV4-2 with TRBJ2-7; TRBD2 aligns across 9 bases. Losses at the gene ends were 0 bases for V and 2 bases for J; bases not matched to a gene: 5. There are 16 residues in the CDR3. The germline CDR1 and CDR2 sequences are LGHNA and YNFKEQ. The DNA of the CDR3 is TGTGCCAGCAGCCAAGAAGGCCTAGCGGGAACCTACGAGCAGTACTTC. Its protein product is CASSQEGLAGTYEQYF.

The CDR3 region has the DNA TGCGCCAGCAGGAAGGCCGGGACAGGGGTTAATGAAAAACTGTTTTTT. It specifies CASRKAGTGVNEKLFF. The rearrangement uses TRBV5-1 and TRBJ1-4; 10 nucleotides line up with TRBD1. V gave up 5 bases and J gave up 4 bases; unmatched junction bases: 8. CDR1 is SGHRS, CDR2 YFSETQ, per germline. CDR3 length equals 16 residues.

The chain is built from TRBV10-2 and TRBJ2-7, with 12 bases that match TRBD1. The V segment lost 7 bases and the J segment 7 bases; nucleotides outside the gene matches: 11. CDR3 length equals 15 residues. The germline V gene has CDR1 WSHSY and CDR2 SAAADI. CDR3 in amino acids: CASTFGTGGAGEQYF. For the CDR3, the DNA is TGCGCCAGCACCTTCGGGACAGGGGGCGCGGGGGAGCAGTACTTC.

The rearrangement joins TRBV6-8 to TRBJ2-2; the D gene is possibly TRBD1 (5 bases). Germline loops: CDR1 MNHGY, CDR2 SAAAGT. The CDR3 sequence is 19 residues long. Deletions cut 2 bases from V and 0 bases from J, with 19 bases between. CDR3 protein: CASSYRRPTYRTNTGELFF. In DNA, the CDR3 is TGTGCCAGCAGTTACCGTCGACCGACCTACAGGACGAACACCGGGGAGCTGTTTTTT.

In its sample, this clonotype was seen many times. J is TRBJ2-7 and V is TRBV3-1; the match to TRBD1 covers 8 bases. The germline gives CDR1 LGHDT, CDR2 YNNKEL (reference sequence). CDR3 length: 14 residues. The trim removed 1 base at V and 3 bases at J, leaving 2 bases unmatched. Here the CDR3 reads CASSQGTGSYEQYF. CDR3 DNA sequence: TGTGCCAGCAGCCAAGGGACAGGGAGCTACGAGCAGTACTTC.

This clonotype was observed many times. The J gene is TRBJ1-1, the V gene TRBV5-1; no clear D. V gave up 0 bases and J gave up 1 base, with 7 bases separating them. Germline V CDR1 and CDR2: SGHRS, YFSETQ. This CDR3 has 14 residues. The CDR3 region has the DNA TGCGCCAGCAGCTTGGAGGCCGCGAACACTGAAGCTTTCTTT. Amino acids: CASSLEAANTEAFF.

This clonotype showed up many times. The chain joins TRBV11-2 to TRBJ2-1; TRBD2 aligns across 11 bases. The germline V gene encodes CDR1 SGHAT and CDR2 FQNNGV. The length of the CDR3 is 13 residues. With 4 bases clipped from V and 10 bases from J, the junction kept 3 bases outside the gene matches. As DNA, the CDR3 is TGTGCCAGCAGCTCGGGACTAGCGGAAGAGCAGTTCTTC. Translation: CASSSGLAEEQFF.